This T cell receptor (beta chain) is from a study of OX40 agonist ivuxolimab in advanced cancers. Trimming shortened V by 0 bases and J by 8 bases, and 20 bases separated the two germline ends. The CDR3 spans 16 residues. The germline CDR1 and CDR2 sequences are SGHRS and YFSETQ. Libraries were prepared by immunoSEQ multiplex PCR; TCRdb keeps only in-frame clonotypes and omits some of them. The table has tens of thousands of clones, over 75% seen once. The sequence came from an adult with an advanced solid tumor such as melanoma, head and neck, liver or kidney cancer. The source material was CD4+ or CD8+ T cells sorted from blood, sampled in a trial of the OX40 agonist ivuxolimab. The gene calls are TRBV5-1 and TRBJ1-2; a possible D gene is TRBD1 (5 bases). The CDR3 region is CASSLGTRGRLGGYTF. CDR3 bases: TGCGCCAGCAGCTTGGGGACTCGGGGGAGACTAGGAGGCTACACCTTC. Full variable domain (missing parts from reference TRBV5-1 and TRBJ1-2): KAGVTQTPRYLIKTRGQQVTLSCSPISGHRSVSWYQQTPGQGLQFLFEYFSETQRNKGNFPGRFSGRQFSNSRSEMNVSTLELGDSALYLCASSLGTRGRLGGYTFGSGTRLTVV.